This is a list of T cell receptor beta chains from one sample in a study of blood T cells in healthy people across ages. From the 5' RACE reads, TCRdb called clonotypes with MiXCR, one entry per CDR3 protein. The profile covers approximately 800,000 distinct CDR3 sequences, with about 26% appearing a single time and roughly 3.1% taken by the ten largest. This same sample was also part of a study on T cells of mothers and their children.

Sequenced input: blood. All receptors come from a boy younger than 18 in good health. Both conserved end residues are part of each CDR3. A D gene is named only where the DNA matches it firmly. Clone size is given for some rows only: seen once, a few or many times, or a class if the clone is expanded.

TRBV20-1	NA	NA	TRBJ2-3	CSAQTDTDTQYF	TGCAGTGCTCAAACGGACACAGATACGCAGTATTTT
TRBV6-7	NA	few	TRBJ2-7	CATEQGLREQYF	TGTGCCACCGAACAGGGTTTACGGGAGCAGTACTTC
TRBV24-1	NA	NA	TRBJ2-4	CATSDRSREAKNIQYF	TGTGCCACCAGTGACCGGAGTCGGGAAGCCAAAAACATTCAGTACTTC
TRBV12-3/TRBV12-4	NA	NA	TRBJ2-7	CASSGRGGPYEQYF	TGTGCCAGCAGTGGCCGGGGAGGCCCCTACGAGCAGTACTTC
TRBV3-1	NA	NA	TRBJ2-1	CASSPMEGKPYNEQFF	TGTGCCAGCAGCCCGATGGAGGGGAAACCCTACAATGAGCAGTTCTTC
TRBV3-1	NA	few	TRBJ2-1	CASSQDINYNEQFF	TGTGCCAGCAGCCAAGACATCAATTACAATGAGCAGTTCTTC
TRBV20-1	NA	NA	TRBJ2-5	CSAFHAGAGQETQYF	TGCAGTGCCTTCCACGCTGGGGCGGGCCAAGAGACCCAGTACTTC
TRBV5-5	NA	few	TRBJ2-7	CASSLDGNLSYEQYF	TGTGCCAGCAGCCTAGACGGGAACCTCTCGTACGAGCAGTACTTC
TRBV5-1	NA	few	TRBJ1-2	CASSQAGTADGYTF	TGCGCCAGCAGCCAGGCAGGGACTGCCGATGGCTACACCTTC
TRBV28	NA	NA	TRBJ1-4	CASSLMGGEKLFF	TGTGCCAGCAGTTTAATGGGAGGTGAAAAACTGTTTTTT
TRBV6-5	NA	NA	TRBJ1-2	CASSYSGVNYGYTF	TGTGCCAGCAGTTACTCTGGGGTTAACTATGGCTACACCTTC
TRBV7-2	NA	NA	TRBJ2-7	CASSPLRGATYEQYF	TGTGCCAGCAGCCCCCTCCGGGGGGCCACCTACGAGCAGTACTTC